The 6 T cell receptor beta chains below all came from one sample that was sequenced in a study of HIV-infected patients and healthy controls (dated by TCRdb to between 2013 and 2015). Library generation was performed with 5' RACE. The sample was run on an Illumina MiSeq. 400 to 550 ng RNA was reverse transcribed with SuperScript III using primers against the alpha and beta constant regions. Separate libraries for the alpha and beta chains were generated through chain-specific third strand synthesis that incorporated multiplexing indices. Through fastp at Q25 and MiXCR, TCRdb rebuilt clones from the public reads, retaining in-frame beta chains. Rows are combined by CDR3 protein, so each entry shows the most common genes and DNA. The sample contains nearly 25,000 distinct CDR3 sequences, under 9.5% of them found a single time. The biggest ten clones account for 3% to 4.5% of the sample. Since whole blood was used without any cell fractionation, the repertoire reflected all peripheral T cells in unsorted form.

Sequencing input: blood. The receptors originated from an adult in good health.

This clonotype was found many times. The chain joins TRBV11-2 to TRBJ2-3, with D perhaps being TRBD1 or TRBD2 (5 bases each). The V gene's germline CDR1 is SGHAT and CDR2 FQNNGV. This CDR3 has 15 amino acids. Trimming left V 5 bases short and J 3 bases short, with 15 bases between. The CDR3 nucleotides read TGTGCCAGCAGCCGAGCGCTTGGGGGTACAGATACGCAGTATTTT. It yields the protein CASSRALGGTDTQYF.

This clonotype occurred many times. The chain carries TRBV11-3 and TRBJ2-2; 8 bases are a match to TRBD1. This CDR3 spans 16 amino acids. Germline CDR1 reads SGHNT; CDR2 reads YENEEA. J was trimmed by 7 bases and V by 5 bases; bases with no gene match: 12. The CDR3 spells CASSETGGVLGGELFF. CDR3 in DNA: TGTGCCAGCAGCGAAACAGGGGGAGTCCTGGGCGGGGAGCTGTTTTTT. Based on the CDR3 plus reference TRBV11-3 and TRBJ2-2, the full variable domain is EAGVVQSPRYKIIEKKQPVAFWCNPISGHNTLYWYLQNLGQGPELLIRYENEEAVDDSQLPKDRFSAERLKGVDSTLKIQPAELGDSAVYLCASSETGGVLGGELFFGEGSRLTVL.

This clonotype was recorded many times. The chain recombines TRBV4-1 with TRBJ1-2; D is perhaps TRBD1 (6 bases). This CDR3 spans 16 amino acids. From germline, CDR1 is MGHRA and CDR2 YSYEKL. Trimming shortened V by 0 bases and J by 4 bases, and 15 bases separated the two germline ends. The CDR3 loop is CASSQEGTPAFYGYTF. The CDR3 bases are TGCGCCAGCAGCCAAGAAGGGACACCAGCCTTCTATGGCTACACCTTC.

This clonotype was counted at least ten times. The rearrangement links TRBV10-3 to TRBJ2-7; D perhaps matches TRBD2 (6 bases). The germline CDR1 and CDR2 sequences are ENHRY and SYGVKD. The CDR3 has 14 amino acids. Trimming pared 7 bases from V and 2 bases from J, leaving 15 bases between. The CDR3 DNA reads as TGTGCCATCAAATCCGGGGGACCCACCTACGAGCAGTACTTC. This codes for CAIKSGGPTYEQYF.

The chain couples TRBV7-9 to TRBJ2-3, with D possibly TRBD2 on 5 matching bases. Germline values: CDR1 SEHNR, CDR2 FQNEAQ (reference sequence). The CDR3 loop spans 15 amino acids. Between the trimmed V and J ends, which lost 3 bases and 3 bases, there was a span of 13 bases. The CDR3, as DNA: TGTGCCAGCAGCTTCACTAGGAGTAAGACAGATACGCAGTATTTT. This translates into CASSFTRSKTDTQYF.

V gene TRBV27 combines with J gene TRBJ1-1; 8 positions agree with TRBD1. J gave up 0 bases and V 2 bases, and 5 bases lay outside the gene matches. From germline, CDR1 is MNHEY and CDR2 SMNVEV (reference sequence). There are 16 residues in the CDR3. The CDR3 DNA reads TGTGCCAGCAGTTTACTGCAGGGGGCAGTGAACACTGAAGCTTTCTTT. This gives the protein CASSLLQGAVNTEAFF.